This TCR beta chain was recorded in a study of T cells in Graves' hyperthyroidism and ophthalmopathy. At the level of the study: Peripheral blood collection took place at initial diagnosis, before any treatment.

The CDR3 loop spans 14 amino acids. Trimming cost V 4 bases and J 2 bases, with 12 bases left between them. Germline loops: CDR1 SGHKS, CDR2 YYEKEE (reference sequence). The CDR3 regions of TCR beta were amplified from RNA transcripts. The TCR CDR3 was amplified in a first-round RT-PCR using the HTBI primer set. TCRdb recomputed calls from the multiplex PCR reads with MiXCR, one row per CDR3 protein. The sample lists about 480,000 distinct CDR3 sequences, roughly 14% occurring once. This clonotype was observed many times. Its matching antigen is unknown. Investigators excluded patients with uncontrolled infection, other autoimmune disease, pregnancy or lactation. Whole-study results and caveats: Blood samples included most of the expanded thyroid clonotypes exceeding 0.001. Ophthalmopathy prediction by the model preceded onset by a median about 6.3 months.

This TCR was sampled from a woman aged 18 to 35 with Graves' hyperthyroidism. This sequence joins TRBV5-5 and TRBJ1-2; no clear D. The sample comprised blood. Here the CDR3 DNA reads TGTGCCAGCAGCCCCTCGGGAGGGAACTATGGCTACACCTTC. It yields the protein CASSPSGGNYGYTF.